This T cell receptor beta chain comes out of a study of cytomegalovirus exposure and HLA in healthy donors. Study as a whole: Assignment to the Caucasian-associated ancestry cluster applied to about 80% of the 350 to 500 genotyped donors. Study outcomes and limitations: Rarity characterized most TCR sequences, yet some public TCRs appeared in many donors. Later analysis suggested links between common viral pathogens and several top significant clusters.

Points on this clone: Its antigen remains unknown.

The study ran its PCR with 60 Vbeta and 13 Jbeta primers. Clones were read by immunoSEQ multiplex PCR, and TCRdb kept only the in-frame ones, dropping some. The sample has over 120,000 clones; 60% to 75% are singletons. The donors comprised healthy bone marrow donors. This CDR3 has 12 residues. Germline values: CDR1 SGHVS, CDR2 FNYEAQ. Trimming took 0 bases from V and 10 from J, leaving 9 bases between them. The J gene is TRBJ2-5, the V gene TRBV7-6; D not certain. The material sequenced was PBMCs. The origin of this receptor is a young man in good health and CMV-seronegative. CDR3 sequence reads: CASSLALQRQYF. The CDR3 bases are TGTGCCAGCAGCTTAGCGCTTCAGCGCCAGTACTTC.